The source of this T cell receptor (delta chain) is a study of gamma-delta chains in newborns, infants, children. On the study more broadly: Innate gammadelta T cells reportedly expand polyclonally right after birth, driven by microbial exposure, per the title.

TCRdb fed the reads into CATT to redo clone calling. The table has about 3,000 delta-chain clones, 2.6% seen once. About this clone: This may stem from a read error, because a much larger clone lies one nucleotide away.

There are 17 residues in the CDR3. Germline V CDR1 and CDR2: GEAIGNYY, EKD. V trimming: 3 bases; J trimming: 0 bases; junction bases outside the gene matches: 10. V and J are TRDV2 and TRDJ1, with 9 bases that match TRDD3. Matching the DNA to germline supplied the J gene, which TCRdb does not give. This receptor was taken from a child who was a newborn, infant or young child, either healthy, febrile or measles-vaccinated (not recorded which). The specimen sequenced was blood. The CDR3 nucleotides are TGTGCCTGTGACGCCCGTAAGGGGGATACCAACACCGATAAACTCATCTTT. Translated, it gives CACDARKGDTNTDKLIF.